A single sample is the source of the 2 T cell receptor beta chains below, sequenced in a study of shared T cell receptors in the human thymus. The table came from immunoSEQ multiplex PCR; TCRdb's copy has only in-frame clones and leaves some out. Seen here are hundreds of thousands of clones, approximately 87% observed once, and the top ten hold approximately 0.0097%. This sample also belongs to another study, concerning human thymus T cells.

Sequenced: thymocytes. The receptors were sampled from a boy in the first two years of life with a congenital heart defect.

V is TRBV6-4 and J is TRBJ1-1, with D hard to call. Trimming took 0 bases from V and 1 from J, leaving 12 bases between them. Per germline, CDR1 MRHNA and CDR2 SNTAGT. This CDR3 comprises 16 residues. CDR3 region: CASSDSRRPKNTEAFF. CDR3 nucleotides: TGTGCCAGCAGTGACTCGAGGCGGCCTAAGAACACTGAAGCTTTCTTT.

This clone was seen once. The chain has TRBV7-2 and TRBJ1-2; TRBD1 is a possible D gene (6 bases). This CDR3 has 15 residues. V lost 7 bases, J lost 5 bases, and 20 bases lay in between. CDR1 and CDR2 (germline): SGHTA, FQGNSA. This CDR3 reads CASNTWGGGEYGYTF. The CDR3 DNA sequence: TGTGCCAGCAATACCTGGGGAGGGGGAGAGTATGGCTACACCTTC.